The entry that follows covers one T cell receptor (beta chain) sequence. The data derive from a study of memory CD4+ T cells and cytomegalovirus serostatus. Germline loops: CDR1 SGHTA, CDR2 FQGNSA. V was pared by 0 bases and J by 5 bases, with 16 bases of the junction left unmatched. The CDR3 is 18 amino acids. The sort gate was single viable CD3+CD4+CD8-CD45RO+ cells for memory CD4+ T cells. The method was immunoSEQ multiplex PCR; TCRdb's version includes in-frame clones alone and lacks a portion of them. The sample has 58,000 or so clones; over 70% are singletons. This chain links TRBV7-2 with TRBJ2-7, with 7 bases identical to TRBD2. The receptor's source is an adult in good health and CMV-seropositive. The sequenced sample was memory CD4+ T cells from blood. The CDR3 loop reads CASSLAQVGEGRSNEQYF. The CDR3 coding sequence is TGTGCCAGCAGCTTAGCGCAAGTCGGGGAGGGCCGTAGTAACGAGCAGTACTTC.